This TCR beta chain was recovered during a study of shared clonotypes between healthy human individuals. The CDR3 is 16 amino acids. V dropped 0 bases and J dropped 3 bases, with 14 bases sitting between them. The germline gives CDR1 SGHRS, CDR2 YFSETQ. Some clones are missing from TCRdb's copy, which holds only in-frame ones; the method was immunoSEQ multiplex PCR. Here the sample spans approximately 700,000 clones, about three quarters being singletons. About this clone itself: Other DNA sequences in this sample translate to the same CDR3.

The sequenced sample consisted of memory CD4+ T cells sorted from blood. Subset indicated: CD45RA-negative fraction. The sequence was obtained from a woman aged 30 to 39 in good health. The chain is built from TRBV5-1 and TRBJ2-3, with a tentative D call TRBD1 (5 bases). The CDR3: CASSLAQGVVTDTQYF. Written as DNA, the CDR3 is TGCGCCAGCAGCTTGGCGCAGGGTGTCGTTACAGATACGCAGTATTTT.